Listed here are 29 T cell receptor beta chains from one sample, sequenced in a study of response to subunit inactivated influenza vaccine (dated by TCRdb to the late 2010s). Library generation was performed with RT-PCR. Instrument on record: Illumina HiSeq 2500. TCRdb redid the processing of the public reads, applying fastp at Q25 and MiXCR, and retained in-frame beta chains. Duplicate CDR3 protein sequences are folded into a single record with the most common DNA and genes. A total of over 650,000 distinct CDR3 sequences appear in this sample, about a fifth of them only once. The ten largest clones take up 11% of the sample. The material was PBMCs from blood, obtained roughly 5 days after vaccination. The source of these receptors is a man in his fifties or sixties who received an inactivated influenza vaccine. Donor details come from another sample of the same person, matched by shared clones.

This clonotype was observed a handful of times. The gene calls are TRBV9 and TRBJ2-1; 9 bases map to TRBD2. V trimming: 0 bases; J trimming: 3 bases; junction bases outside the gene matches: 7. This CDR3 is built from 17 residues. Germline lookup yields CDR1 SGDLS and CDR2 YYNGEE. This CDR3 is CASSVDGGLAFYNEQFF. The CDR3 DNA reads TGTGCCAGCAGCGTAGACGGGGGACTAGCTTTCTACAATGAGCAGTTCTTC.

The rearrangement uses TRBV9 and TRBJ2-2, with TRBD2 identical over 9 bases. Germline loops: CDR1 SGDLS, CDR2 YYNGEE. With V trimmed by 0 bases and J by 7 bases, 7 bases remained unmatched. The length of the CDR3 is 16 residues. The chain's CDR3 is CASSVEAGGPHGELFF. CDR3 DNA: TGTGCCAGCAGCGTAGAGGCGGGAGGGCCCCACGGGGAGCTGTTTTTT.

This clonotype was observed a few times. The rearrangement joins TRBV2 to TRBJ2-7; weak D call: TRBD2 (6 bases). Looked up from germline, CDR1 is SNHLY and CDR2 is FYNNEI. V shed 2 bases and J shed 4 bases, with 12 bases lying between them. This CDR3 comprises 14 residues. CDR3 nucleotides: TGTGCCAGCAGTGAATTGGGGGGAGCATACGAGCAGTACTTC. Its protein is CASSELGGAYEQYF.

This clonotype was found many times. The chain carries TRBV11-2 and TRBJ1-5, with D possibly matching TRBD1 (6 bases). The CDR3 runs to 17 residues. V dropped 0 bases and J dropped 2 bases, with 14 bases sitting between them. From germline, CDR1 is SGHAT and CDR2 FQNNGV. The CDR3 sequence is CASSLEGGPTGNQPQHF. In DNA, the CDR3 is TGTGCCAGCAGCTTAGAGGGGGGCCCCACGGGCAATCAGCCCCAGCATTTT. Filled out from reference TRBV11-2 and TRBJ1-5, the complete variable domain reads EAGVAQSPRYKIIEKRQSVAFWCNPISGHATLYWYQQILGQGPKLLIQFQNNGVVDDSQLPKDRFSAERLKGVDSTLKIQPAKLEDSAVYLCASSLEGGPTGNQPQHFGDGTRLSIL.

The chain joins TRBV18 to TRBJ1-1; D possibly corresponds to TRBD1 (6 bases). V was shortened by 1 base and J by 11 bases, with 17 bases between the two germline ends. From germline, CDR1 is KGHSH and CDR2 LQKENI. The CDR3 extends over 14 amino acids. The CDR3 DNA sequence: TGTGCCAGCTCACCACGGAGGGACACCCCGGTGGCTTTCTTT. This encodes CASSPRRDTPVAFF. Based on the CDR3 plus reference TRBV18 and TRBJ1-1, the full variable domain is NAGVMQNPRHLVRRRGQEARLRCSPMKGHSHVYWYRQLPEEGLKFMVYLQKENIIDESGMPKERFSAEFPKEGPSILRIQQVVRGDSAAYFCASSPRRDTPVAFFGQGTRLTVV.

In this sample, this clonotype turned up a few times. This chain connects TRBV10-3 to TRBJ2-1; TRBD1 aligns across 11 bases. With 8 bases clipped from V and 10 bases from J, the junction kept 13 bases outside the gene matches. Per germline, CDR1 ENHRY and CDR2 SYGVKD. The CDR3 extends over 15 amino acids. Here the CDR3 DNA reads TGTGCCATCGCAGAACGGACAGGGGGCTTTGGGGAGCAGTTCTTC. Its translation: CAIAERTGGFGEQFF.

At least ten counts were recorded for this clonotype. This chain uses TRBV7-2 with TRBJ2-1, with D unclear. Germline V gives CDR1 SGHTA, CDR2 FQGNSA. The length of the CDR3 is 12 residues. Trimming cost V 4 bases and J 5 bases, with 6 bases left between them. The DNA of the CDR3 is TGTGCCAGCAGCTGGGGTCACAATGAGCAGTTCTTC. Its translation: CASSWGHNEQFF.

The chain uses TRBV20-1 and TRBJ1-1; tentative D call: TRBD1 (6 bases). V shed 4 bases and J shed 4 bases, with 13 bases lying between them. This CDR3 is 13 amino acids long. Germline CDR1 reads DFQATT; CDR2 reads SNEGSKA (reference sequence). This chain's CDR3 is CSAKTGSVTEAFF. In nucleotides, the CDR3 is TGCAGTGCTAAAACAGGGAGCGTCACTGAAGCTTTCTTT.

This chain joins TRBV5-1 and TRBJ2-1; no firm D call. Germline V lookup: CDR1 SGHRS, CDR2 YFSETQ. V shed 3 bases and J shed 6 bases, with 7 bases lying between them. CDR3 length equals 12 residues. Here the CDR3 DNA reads TGCGCCAGCAGCTCATCCATCAATGAGCAGTTCTTC. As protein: CASSSSINEQFF. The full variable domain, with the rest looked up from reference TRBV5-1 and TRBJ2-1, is KAGVTQTPRYLIKTRGQQVTLSCSPISGHRSVSWYQQTPGQGLQFLFEYFSETQRNKGNFPGRFSGRQFSNSRSEMNVSTLELGDSALYLCASSSSINEQFFGPGTRLTVL.

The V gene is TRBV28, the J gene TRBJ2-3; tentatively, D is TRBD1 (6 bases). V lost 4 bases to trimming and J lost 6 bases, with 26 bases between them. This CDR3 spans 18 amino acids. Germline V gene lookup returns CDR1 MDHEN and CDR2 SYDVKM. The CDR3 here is CASSSSPRDTRDIDTQYF. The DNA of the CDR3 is TGTGCCAGCAGTTCGTCCCCCCGGGACACCCGAGACATCGATACGCAGTATTTT.

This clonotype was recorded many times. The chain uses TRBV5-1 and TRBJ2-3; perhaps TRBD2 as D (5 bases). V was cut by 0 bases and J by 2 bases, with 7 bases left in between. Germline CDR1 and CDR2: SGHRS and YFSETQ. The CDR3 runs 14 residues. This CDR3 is CASSLAGITDTQYF. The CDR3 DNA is TGCGCCAGCAGCTTGGCGGGAATCACAGATACGCAGTATTTT.

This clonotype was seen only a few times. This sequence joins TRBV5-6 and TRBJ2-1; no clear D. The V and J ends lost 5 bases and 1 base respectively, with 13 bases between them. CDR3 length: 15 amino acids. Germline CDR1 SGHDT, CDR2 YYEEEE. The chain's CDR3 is CASSYSFGSYNEQFF. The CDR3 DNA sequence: TGTGCCAGCAGTTATAGTTTCGGGTCCTACAATGAGCAGTTCTTC.

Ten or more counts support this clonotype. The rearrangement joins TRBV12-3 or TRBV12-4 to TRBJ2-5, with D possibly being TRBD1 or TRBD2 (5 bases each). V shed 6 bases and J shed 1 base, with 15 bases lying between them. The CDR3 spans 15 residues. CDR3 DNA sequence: TGTGCCAGCAGCCCGGGGCGCGCAACCCAAGAGACCCAGTACTTC. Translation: CASSPGRATQETQYF.

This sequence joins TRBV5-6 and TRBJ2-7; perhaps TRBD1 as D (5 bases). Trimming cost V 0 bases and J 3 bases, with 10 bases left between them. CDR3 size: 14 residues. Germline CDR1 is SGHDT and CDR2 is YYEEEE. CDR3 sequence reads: CASSLGDSVYEQYF. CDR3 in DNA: TGTGCCAGCAGCTTGGGAGACAGCGTCTACGAGCAGTACTTC.

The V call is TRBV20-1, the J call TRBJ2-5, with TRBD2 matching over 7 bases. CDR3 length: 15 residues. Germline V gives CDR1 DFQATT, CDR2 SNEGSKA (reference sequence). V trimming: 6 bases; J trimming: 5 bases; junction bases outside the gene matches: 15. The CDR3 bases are TGCAGTGCCACTCTGCGAGCGGGGTTTGGGGAGACCCAGTACTTC. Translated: CSATLRAGFGETQYF.

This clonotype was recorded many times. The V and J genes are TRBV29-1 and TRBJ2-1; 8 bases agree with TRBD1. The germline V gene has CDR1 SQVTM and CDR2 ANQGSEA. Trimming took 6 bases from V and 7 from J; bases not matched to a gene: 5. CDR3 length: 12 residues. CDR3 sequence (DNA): TGCAGCGTCCGACAGGGGTGGAATGAGCAGTTCTTC. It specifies CSVRQGWNEQFF.

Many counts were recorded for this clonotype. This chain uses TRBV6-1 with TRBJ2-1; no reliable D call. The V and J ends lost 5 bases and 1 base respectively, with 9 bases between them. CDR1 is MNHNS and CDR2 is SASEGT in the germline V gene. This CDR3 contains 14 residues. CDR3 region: CASSPWASYNEQFF. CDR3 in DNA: TGTGCCAGCAGTCCCTGGGCGTCCTACAATGAGCAGTTCTTC.

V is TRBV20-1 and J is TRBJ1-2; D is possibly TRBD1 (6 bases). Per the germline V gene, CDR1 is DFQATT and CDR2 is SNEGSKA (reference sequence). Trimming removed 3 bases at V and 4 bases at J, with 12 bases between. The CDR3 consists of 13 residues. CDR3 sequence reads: CSASGGLGYGYTF. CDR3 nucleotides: TGCAGTGCTAGTGGGGGGCTGGGCTATGGCTACACCTTC.

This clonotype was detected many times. CDR3: CSANFLNTEAFF. The CDR3 bases are TGCAGTGCTAATTTCCTGAACACTGAAGCTTTCTTT. J is TRBJ1-1 and V is TRBV20-1; D unresolved. Deletions cut 4 bases from V and 0 bases from J, with 6 bases between. Per germline, CDR1 DFQATT and CDR2 SNEGSKA (reference sequence). The CDR3 has 12 residues.

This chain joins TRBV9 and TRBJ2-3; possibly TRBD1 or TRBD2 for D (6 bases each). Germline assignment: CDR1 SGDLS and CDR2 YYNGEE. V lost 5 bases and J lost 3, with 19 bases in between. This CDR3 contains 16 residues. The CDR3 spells CASSPRGGGRTDTQYF. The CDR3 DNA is TGTGCCAGCAGTCCTAGAGGGGGAGGCCGGACAGATACGCAGTATTTT.

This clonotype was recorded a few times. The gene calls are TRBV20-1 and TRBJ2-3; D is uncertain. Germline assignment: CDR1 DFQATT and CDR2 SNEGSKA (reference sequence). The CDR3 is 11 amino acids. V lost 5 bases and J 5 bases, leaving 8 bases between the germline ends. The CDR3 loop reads CSAQFGDTQYF. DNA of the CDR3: TGCAGTGCTCAGTTCGGAGATACGCAGTATTTT.

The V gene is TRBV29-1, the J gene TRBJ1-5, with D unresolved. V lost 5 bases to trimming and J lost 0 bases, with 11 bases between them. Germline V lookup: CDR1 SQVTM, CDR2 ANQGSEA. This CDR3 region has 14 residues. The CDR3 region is CSVLEENSNQPQHF. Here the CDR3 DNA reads TGCAGCGTTTTGGAGGAGAATAGCAATCAGCCCCAGCATTTT.

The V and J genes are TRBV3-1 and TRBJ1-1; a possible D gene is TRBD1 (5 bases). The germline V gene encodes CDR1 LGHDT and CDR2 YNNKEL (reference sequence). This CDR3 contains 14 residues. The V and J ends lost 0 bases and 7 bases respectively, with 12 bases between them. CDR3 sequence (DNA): TGTGCCAGCAGCCAAGAGGGACGGCAGAGTGAAGCTTTCTTT. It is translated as CASSQEGRQSEAFF.

The CDR3 is CASTWGGPYNEQFF. In DNA form, the CDR3 reads TGTGCCAGCACTTGGGGGGGGCCCTACAATGAGCAGTTCTTC. The chain couples TRBV27 to TRBJ2-1, with D perhaps matching TRBD2 (7 bases). Germline values: CDR1 MNHEY, CDR2 SMNVEV (reference sequence). The CDR3 covers 14 residues. V gave up 7 bases and J gave up 2 bases, with 12 bases separating them.

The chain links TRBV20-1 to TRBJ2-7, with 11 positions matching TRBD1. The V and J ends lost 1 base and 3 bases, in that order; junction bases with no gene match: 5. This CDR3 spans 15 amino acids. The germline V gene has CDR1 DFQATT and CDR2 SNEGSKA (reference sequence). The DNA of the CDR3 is TGCAGTGCTAGAGCCGGACAGGGGGCGGGCTACGAGCAGTACTTC. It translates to CSARAGQGAGYEQYF.

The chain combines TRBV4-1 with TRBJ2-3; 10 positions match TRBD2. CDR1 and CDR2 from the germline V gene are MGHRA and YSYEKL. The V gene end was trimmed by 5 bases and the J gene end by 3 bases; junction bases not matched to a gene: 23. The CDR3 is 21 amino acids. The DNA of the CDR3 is TGCGCCAGCAGCGGACAAGGGGCGGTAGCGGGAGGATCAGCTGGGACAGATACGCAGTATTTT. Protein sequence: CASSGQGAVAGGSAGTDTQYF.

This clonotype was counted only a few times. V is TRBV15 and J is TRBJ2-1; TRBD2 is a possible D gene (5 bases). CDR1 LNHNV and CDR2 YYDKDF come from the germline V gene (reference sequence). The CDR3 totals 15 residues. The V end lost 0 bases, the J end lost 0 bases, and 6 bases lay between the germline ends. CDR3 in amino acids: CATSREGSSYNEQFF. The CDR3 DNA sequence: TGTGCCACCAGCAGAGAGGGGAGCTCCTACAATGAGCAGTTCTTC.

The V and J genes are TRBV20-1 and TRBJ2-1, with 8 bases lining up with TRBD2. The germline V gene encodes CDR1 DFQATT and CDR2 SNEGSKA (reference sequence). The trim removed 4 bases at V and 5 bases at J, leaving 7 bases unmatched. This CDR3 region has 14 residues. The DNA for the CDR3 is TGCAGTGCTAAAGAGCGGGGGCCCAACAATGAGCAGTTCTTC. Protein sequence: CSAKERGPNNEQFF.

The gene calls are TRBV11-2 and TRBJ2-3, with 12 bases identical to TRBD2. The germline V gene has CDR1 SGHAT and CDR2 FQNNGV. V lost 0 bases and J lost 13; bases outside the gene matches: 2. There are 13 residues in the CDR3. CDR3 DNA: TGTGCCAGCAGCTTAGACCCTAGCGGGGGGGAGTATTTT. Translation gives CASSLDPSGGEYF.